This entry concerns a single TCR beta chain. Methods used by the authors: For nucleated cells, counts were estimated from reference gene primer amplification. TCRdb's table, derived via immunoSEQ multiplex PCR, lists solely in-frame clones and lacks some. From that table come the V and J calls and clone size; the DNA was used to work out D and trimming. The sample has about 160,000 clones; under 95% are singletons. This specimen comes from a study of blood T cell repertoires in COVID-19. Study information: Sites in the United States, Italy and Spain provided acute and convalescent COVID-19 samples. PBMCs, B-cell-depleted T cells, or T cells provided the cDNA or gDNA that made up the material.

This clonotype was sampled from a man younger than 35 with acute or convalescent COVID-19. Specimen: peripheral blood.

The CDR3 spells CSVEEPGISGNTIYF. CDR3 sequence (DNA): TGCAGCGTTGAAGAACCGGGTATCTCTGGAAACACCATATATTTT. This chain connects TRBV29-1 to TRBJ1-3; no definite D call. The germline CDR1 and CDR2 sequences are SQVTM and ANQGSEA. The V end lost 0 bases, the J end lost 0 bases, and 9 bases lay between the germline ends. The length of the CDR3 is 15 residues.